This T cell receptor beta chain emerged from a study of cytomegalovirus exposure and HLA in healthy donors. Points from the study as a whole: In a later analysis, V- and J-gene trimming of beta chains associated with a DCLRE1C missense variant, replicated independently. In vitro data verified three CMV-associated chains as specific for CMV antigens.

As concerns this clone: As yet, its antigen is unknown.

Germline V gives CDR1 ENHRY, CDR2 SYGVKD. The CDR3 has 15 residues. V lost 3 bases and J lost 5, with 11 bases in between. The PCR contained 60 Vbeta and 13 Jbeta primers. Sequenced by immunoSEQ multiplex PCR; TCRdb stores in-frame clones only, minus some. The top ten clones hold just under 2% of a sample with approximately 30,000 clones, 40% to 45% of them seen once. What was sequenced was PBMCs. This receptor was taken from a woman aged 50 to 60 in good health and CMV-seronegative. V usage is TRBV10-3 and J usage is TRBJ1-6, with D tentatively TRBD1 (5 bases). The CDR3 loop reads CAISDGQGNNSPLHF. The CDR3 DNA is TGTGCCATCAGTGACGGGCAGGGAAATAATTCACCCCTCCACTTT.